This is a list of T cell receptor beta chains from one sample in a study of CD8+ T cells in alopecia areata. The table came from immunoSEQ multiplex PCR; TCRdb's copy has only in-frame clones and leaves some out. In the table there are about 39,000 clones, roughly 65% of which are singletons. The sequencing here drew on CD8+ T cells sorted from blood, taken at week 4, from a patient treated with tofacitinib. The receptor source for this set is a human donor with alopecia areata. The CDR3 runs from the conserved cysteine through the conserved F or W. A D gene is named only where the DNA matches it firmly. Part of the rows lack a size; the others show once, few, many or a class for expanded clones.

clone_size: .
v_call: TRBV30
d_call: TRBD2
j_call: TRBJ2-5
cdr3_aa: CAWSQGTSQETQYF
cdr3_nt: TGTGCCTGGAGTCAAGGGACTAGCCAAGAGACCCAGTACTTC

clone_size: .
v_call: TRBV27
d_call: .
j_call: TRBJ2-7
cdr3_aa: CASSWGSSYEQYF
cdr3_nt: TGTGCCAGCAGTTGGGGTTCCTCCTACGAGCAGTACTTC

clone_size: .
v_call: TRBV30
d_call: TRBD2
j_call: TRBJ2-1
cdr3_aa: CAWSDLAASYNEQFF
cdr3_nt: TGTGCCTGGAGTGATCTAGCGGCTTCCTACAATGAGCAGTTCTTC

clone_size: .
v_call: TRBV30
d_call: TRBD2
j_call: TRBJ2-1
cdr3_aa: CAWSVVAGVNEQFF
cdr3_nt: TGTGCCTGGAGTGTGGTGGCGGGGGTCAATGAGCAGTTCTTC

clone_size: few
v_call: TRBV30
d_call: TRBD2
j_call: TRBJ2-7
cdr3_aa: CAQGGAGYEQYF
cdr3_nt: TGTGCCCAGGGAGGGGCAGGCTACGAGCAGTACTTC

clone_size: few
v_call: TRBV7-9
d_call: .
j_call: TRBJ2-7
cdr3_aa: CASGGPGSYEQYF
cdr3_nt: TGTGCCAGCGGTGGGCCAGGCTCCTACGAGCAGTACTTC

clone_size: .
v_call: TRBV7-8
d_call: .
j_call: TRBJ2-6
cdr3_aa: CASSLAVPGRTGANVLTF
cdr3_nt: TGTGCCAGCAGCTTAGCGGTCCCGGGGCGAACTGGGGCCAACGTCCTGACTTTC

clone_size: .
v_call: TRBV4-2
d_call: .
j_call: TRBJ2-3
cdr3_aa: CASSQGGSTDTQYF
cdr3_nt: TGTGCCAGCAGCCAAGGAGGTAGCACAGATACGCAGTATTTT

clone_size: .
v_call: TRBV25-1
d_call: .
j_call: TRBJ2-1
cdr3_aa: CASSDIEQFF
cdr3_nt: TGTGCCAGCAGTGACATTGAGCAGTTCTTC

clone_size: .
v_call: TRBV30
d_call: .
j_call: TRBJ1-2
cdr3_aa: CAWNRDGYTF
cdr3_nt: TGTGCCTGGAACAGGGATGGCTACACCTTC

clone_size: .
v_call: TRBV4-3
d_call: TRBD1
j_call: TRBJ1-6
cdr3_aa: CASSQDRQGNSPLHF
cdr3_nt: TGCGCCAGCAGCCAAGATCGACAGGGTAATTCACCCCTCCACTTT

clone_size: few
v_call: TRBV13
d_call: .
j_call: TRBJ2-1
cdr3_aa: CASSLSNRGRNEQFF
cdr3_nt: TGTGCCAGCAGCTTATCCAACCGGGGACGGAATGAGCAGTTCTTC

clone_size: .
v_call: TRBV29-1
d_call: .
j_call: TRBJ2-4
cdr3_aa: CSAAGGQQQNIQYF
cdr3_nt: TGCAGTGCCGCAGGAGGACAGCAGCAAAACATTCAGTACTTC

clone_size: .
v_call: TRBV7-8
d_call: .
j_call: TRBJ2-7
cdr3_aa: CASSLGGSAYEQYF
cdr3_nt: TGTGCCAGCAGCTTAGGGGGTTCGGCTTACGAGCAGTACTTC

clone_size: .
v_call: TRBV29-1
d_call: .
j_call: TRBJ1-1
cdr3_aa: CSVEGGAGEGDTEAFF
cdr3_nt: TGCAGCGTTGAAGGAGGGGCAGGGGAGGGGGACACTGAAGCTTTCTTT

clone_size: .
v_call: TRBV13
d_call: .
j_call: TRBJ1-1
cdr3_aa: CASSSSSYMNTEAFF
cdr3_nt: TGTGCCAGCAGCTCATCCAGCTACATGAACACTGAAGCTTTCTTT

clone_size: .
v_call: TRBV30
d_call: .
j_call: TRBJ1-1
cdr3_aa: CAWSRLLDTEAFF
cdr3_nt: TGTGCCTGGAGTCGGCTATTGGACACTGAAGCTTTCTTT

clone_size: .
v_call: TRBV25-1
d_call: .
j_call: TRBJ1-1
cdr3_aa: CASTTRDGGTNTEAFF
cdr3_nt: TGTGCCAGCACCACCCGAGACGGTGGGACGAACACTGAAGCTTTCTTT

clone_size: .
v_call: TRBV30
d_call: .
j_call: TRBJ1-2
cdr3_aa: CACLAEFVPRDGYTF
cdr3_nt: TGTGCCTGCCTAGCTGAATTTGTCCCGAGGGATGGCTACACCTTC

clone_size: .
v_call: TRBV29-1
d_call: .
j_call: TRBJ2-7
cdr3_aa: CSVDRFGRSRHEQYF
cdr3_nt: TGCAGCGTTGATAGGTTCGGGAGATCTCGCCACGAGCAGTACTTC

clone_size: few
v_call: TRBV19
d_call: .
j_call: TRBJ1-1
cdr3_aa: CASNMNTEAFF
cdr3_nt: TGTGCGAGCAACATGAACACTGAAGCTTTCTTT

clone_size: .
v_call: TRBV2
d_call: .
j_call: TRBJ1-1
cdr3_aa: CASSEGYGAEAFF
cdr3_nt: TGTGCCAGCAGTGAAGGTTACGGCGCTGAAGCTTTCTTT

clone_size: .
v_call: TRBV27
d_call: TRBD2
j_call: TRBJ2-1
cdr3_aa: CASTSGGYNEQFF
cdr3_nt: TGTGCCAGCACTAGCGGGGGGTACAATGAGCAGTTCTTC

clone_size: .
v_call: TRBV27
d_call: .
j_call: TRBJ2-7
cdr3_aa: CASSSRHKTYSYEQYF
cdr3_nt: TGTGCCAGCAGTTCCCGACACAAGACCTACTCCTACGAGCAGTACTTC

clone_size: .
v_call: TRBV5-6
d_call: .
j_call: TRBJ2-3
cdr3_aa: CASSPNGGDTQYF
cdr3_nt: TGTGCCAGCAGCCCGAACGGCGGTGATACGCAGTATTTT

clone_size: .
v_call: TRBV30
d_call: TRBD1
j_call: TRBJ1-1
cdr3_aa: CAWSLTGGPTEAFF
cdr3_nt: TGTGCCTGGAGCCTAACAGGGGGCCCCACTGAAGCTTTCTTT

clone_size: .
v_call: TRBV14
d_call: .
j_call: TRBJ2-3
cdr3_aa: CASSQEGTDTQYF
cdr3_nt: TGTGCCAGCAGCCAAGAGGGCACAGATACGCAGTATTTT

clone_size: .
v_call: TRBV27
d_call: .
j_call: TRBJ2-5
cdr3_aa: CASSLSGGQETQYF
cdr3_nt: TGTGCCAGCAGTTTATCCGGGGGCCAGGAGACCCAGTACTTC

clone_size: few
v_call: TRBV29-1
d_call: TRBD1
j_call: TRBJ1-2
cdr3_aa: CSVEGQDGYTF
cdr3_nt: TGCAGCGTTGAGGGACAGGACGGCTACACCTTC

clone_size: .
v_call: TRBV30
d_call: .
j_call: TRBJ1-2
cdr3_aa: CAWNFGGGYGYTF
cdr3_nt: TGTGCCTGGAATTTTGGCGGGGGCTATGGCTACACCTTC

clone_size: .
v_call: TRBV5-1
d_call: TRBD1
j_call: TRBJ1-6
cdr3_aa: CASSTDRGRNSPLHF
cdr3_nt: TGCGCCAGCAGCACCGACAGGGGGCGAAATTCACCCCTCCACTTT

clone_size: .
v_call: TRBV5-1
d_call: .
j_call: TRBJ2-1
cdr3_aa: CASSFGQNRDEQFF
cdr3_nt: TGCGCCAGCAGTTTTGGACAGAACCGAGATGAGCAGTTCTTC

clone_size: .
v_call: TRBV7-2
d_call: .
j_call: TRBJ2-6
cdr3_aa: CAIRTKQGLGANVLTF
cdr3_nt: TGTGCCATCCGAACTAAACAAGGTCTTGGGGCCAACGTCCTGACTTTC

clone_size: .
v_call: TRBV30
d_call: TRBD1
j_call: TRBJ2-7
cdr3_aa: CAWSPGTGHYEQYF
cdr3_nt: TGTGCCTGGAGCCCCGGGACAGGCCACTACGAGCAGTACTTC

clone_size: .
v_call: TRBV9
d_call: .
j_call: TRBJ2-1
cdr3_aa: CASSDRSGQRKTNNEQFF
cdr3_nt: TGTGCCAGCAGCGATCGATCAGGACAGCGGAAGACTAACAATGAGCAGTTCTTC